This TCR beta chain appears in the sequencing data of a study of regulatory T cells in long-lasting Graves disease. In the study overall: Antithyroid drug use was under 3 months in newly diagnosed Graves' patients.

Broader study findings: For persistent Graves' patients, TCR diversity was lower than for newly diagnosed ones.

On this clonotype itself: No antigen is known for it.

V was cut by 5 bases and J by 3 bases, with 9 bases left in between. Germline V gene sequence: CDR1 SGHTA, CDR2 FQGNSA. The CDR3 is 13 amino acids. Time point of the sample: newly diagnosed GD, antithyroid drugs for less than 3 months. From RNA extracted from PBMCs, the TCR library was made. From an endocrinology department in Xi'an, China, came the patients. iRepertoire HTBI primers and Arm-PCR of CDR3 regions built TCR beta libraries. TCRdb fed the multiplex PCR reads into MiXCR, producing one record per CDR3 protein. The profile shows around 420,000 distinct CDR3 sequences, 15% to 19% of them singletons.

This sequence joins TRBV7-2 and TRBJ2-3; D is perhaps TRBD1 (6 bases). The TCR was taken from a female donor with Graves disease. Here the sequenced sample was peripheral blood mononuclear cells (PBMCs), taken at new diagnosis, from a patient treated with antithyroid drugs. Here the CDR3 DNA reads TGTGCCAGCAGCGCCGGGACAACAGATACGCAGTATTTT. This translates into CASSAGTTDTQYF.